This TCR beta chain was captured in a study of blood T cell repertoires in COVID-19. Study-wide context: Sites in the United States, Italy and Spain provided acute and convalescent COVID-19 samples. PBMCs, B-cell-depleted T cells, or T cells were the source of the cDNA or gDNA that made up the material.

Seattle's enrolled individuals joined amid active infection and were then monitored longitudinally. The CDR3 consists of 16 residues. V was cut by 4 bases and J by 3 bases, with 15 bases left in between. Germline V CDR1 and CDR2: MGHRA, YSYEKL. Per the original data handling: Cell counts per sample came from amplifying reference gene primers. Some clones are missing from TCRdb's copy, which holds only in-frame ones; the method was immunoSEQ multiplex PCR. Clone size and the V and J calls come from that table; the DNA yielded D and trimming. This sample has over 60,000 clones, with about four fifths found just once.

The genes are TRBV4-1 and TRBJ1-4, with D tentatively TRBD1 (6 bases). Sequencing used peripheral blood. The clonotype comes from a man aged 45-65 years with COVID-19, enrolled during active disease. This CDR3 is CASSLTYRVSNEKLFF. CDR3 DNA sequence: TGCGCCAGCAGCCTAACGTACAGGGTATCTAATGAAAAACTGTTTTTT.